What follows are 11 T cell receptor beta chains derived from one specimen sequenced in a study of metastatic and nonmetastatic thyroid tumors. Thyroid surgery was preceded by no treatment in any patient. TCRdb reassembled clones from the PCR reads with MiXCR. The table lists about 70,000 clones, around 18% of them singletons. Sequencing was performed on blood. Receptors originate from a female donor with papillary thyroid cancer or a benign thyroid nodule (not recorded which). Some clones in this sample may be carry-over from other donors' samples.

This clone was observed many times. The chain uses TRBV6-1 and TRBJ2-1, with 7 bases matching TRBD2. Germline V gene data show CDR1 as MNHNS and CDR2 as SASEGT. The J segment lost 8 bases and the V segment lost 5 bases, leaving 9 bases of the junction unmatched. The CDR3 runs 14 residues. This chain's CDR3 is CASSTRTSLDEQFF. As DNA, the CDR3 is TGTGCCAGCAGTACCCGGACTAGTTTGGATGAGCAGTTCTTC.

The rearrangement joins TRBV20-1 to TRBJ1-5; 10 bases are a match to TRBD1. Germline V gene data show CDR1 as DFQATT and CDR2 as SNEGSKA (reference sequence). V shed 5 bases, J shed 7 bases, and the junction held 14 bases outside the gene matches. This CDR3 spans 16 amino acids. The CDR3, as DNA: TGCAGTGCTGCGCAAACCCGGGACAGGGGAAGGCAGCCCCAGCATTTT. Residues: CSAAQTRDRGRQPQHF.

This clone was counted ten times or more. V and J are TRBV3-1 and TRBJ2-1; 11 bases align to TRBD2. Germline V gene lookup returns CDR1 LGHDT and CDR2 YNNKEL (reference sequence). This CDR3 is built from 14 residues. J lost 9 bases, V lost 1 base, and 2 bases had no gene match. CDR3 residues: CASSQVAGGSEQFF. CDR3 bases: TGTGCCAGCAGCCAAGTAGCGGGAGGGTCTGAGCAGTTCTTC.

In its sample, this clone was seen many times. V gene TRBV30 combines with J gene TRBJ2-7; D perhaps matches TRBD2 (6 bases). CDR1 and CDR2 (germline): GTSNPN, SVGIG (reference sequence). V lost 0 bases and J 9 bases, leaving 24 bases between the germline ends. The CDR3 totals 16 residues. CDR3 in amino acids: CAWSVQERVIILGQYF. DNA of the CDR3: TGTGCCTGGAGTGTACAGGAGCGGGTGATTATTTTAGGGCAGTACTTC.

This CDR3 reads CAWSFGLTGYTF. CDR3 sequence (DNA): TGTGCCTGGAGTTTCGGGCTCACAGGCTACACCTTC. J is TRBJ1-2 and V is TRBV30; D uncertain. V shed 2 bases and J shed 8 bases, with 12 bases lying between them. This CDR3 contains 12 residues. Looked up from germline, CDR1 is GTSNPN and CDR2 is SVGIG (reference sequence).

The V call is TRBV20-1, the J call TRBJ2-3, with D possibly matching TRBD2 (5 bases). CDR1 and CDR2 (germline): DFQATT, SNEGSKA (reference sequence). The CDR3 has 13 residues. The CDR3 DNA follows: TGCTCCTCCCCCCGGGGTTTGACAGATACGCAGTATTTT. This codes for CSSPRGLTDTQYF.

The gene calls are TRBV9 and TRBJ2-1, with D possibly matching TRBD2 (5 bases). The germline gives CDR1 SGDLS, CDR2 YYNGEE. V was trimmed by 0 bases and J by 8 bases, leaving 18 bases between them. CDR3 length: 16 amino acids. Written as DNA, the CDR3 is TGTGCCAGCAGCGTAGCAGTGGGCGCGGGTTGGGATGAGCAGTTCTTC. Its translation: CASSVAVGAGWDEQFF.

The sample holds a few counts of this clone. The chain carries TRBV9 and TRBJ2-7, with D possibly TRBD1 on 5 matching bases. CDR1 and CDR2 from the germline V gene are SGDLS and YYNGEE. The V and J ends lost 7 bases and 3 bases respectively, with 11 bases between them. This CDR3 is built from 12 residues. The CDR3 spells CASSRQIYEQYF. The CDR3 DNA sequence: TGTGCCAGCTCGAGACAGATCTACGAGCAGTACTTC.

Ten or more counts support this clone. The chain couples TRBV7-9 to TRBJ1-6; D not certain. The CDR3 is made up of 13 amino acids. V was pared by 3 bases and J by 8 bases, with 8 bases between. Germline CDR1 reads SEHNR; CDR2 reads FQNEAQ (reference sequence). CDR3 sequence: CASSFVGDSPLHF. CDR3 sequence (DNA): TGTGCCAGCAGCTTCGTGGGAGATTCACCCCTCCACTTT.

This clone was seen at least ten times. The chain couples TRBV5-5 to TRBJ2-5; 7 bases agree with TRBD1. Unmatched junction bases numbered 17, after V lost 0 bases and J lost 9 bases. This CDR3 has 17 residues. Germline loops: CDR1 SGHKS, CDR2 YYEKEE (reference sequence). The CDR3 DNA reads TGTGCCAGCAGCTTGGTCCCCCCGACAGGGCCCGGAAGGGCCCAGTACTTC. It is translated as CASSLVPPTGPGRAQYF.

In its sample, this clone was seen many times. V is TRBV6-2 or TRBV6-3 and J is TRBJ2-2; a weak D match, TRBD2 (6 bases). The V end was cut by 7 bases, the J end by 4 bases, with 13 bases between. The CDR3 length is 14 residues. Per the germline V gene, CDR1 is MNHEY and CDR2 is SVGEGT. CDR3 coding DNA: TGTGCCAGCACCCGGAGGGGCGGCACCGGGGAGCTGTTTTTT. It translates to CASTRRGGTGELFF.